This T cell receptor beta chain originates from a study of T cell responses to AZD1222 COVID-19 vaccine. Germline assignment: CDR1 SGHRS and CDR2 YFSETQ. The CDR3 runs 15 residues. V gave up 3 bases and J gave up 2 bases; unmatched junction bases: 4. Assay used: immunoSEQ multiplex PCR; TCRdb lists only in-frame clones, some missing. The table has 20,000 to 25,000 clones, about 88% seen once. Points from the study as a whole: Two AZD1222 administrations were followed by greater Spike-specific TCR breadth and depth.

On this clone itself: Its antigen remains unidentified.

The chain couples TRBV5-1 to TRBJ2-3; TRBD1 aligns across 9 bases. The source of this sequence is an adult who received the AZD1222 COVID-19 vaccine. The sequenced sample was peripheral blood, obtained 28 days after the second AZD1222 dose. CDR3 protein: CASSYRDRVTDTQYF. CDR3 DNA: TGCGCCAGCAGCTACCGGGACAGGGTCACAGATACGCAGTATTTT.